This TCR beta chain was captured in a study of shared T cell receptors in the human thymus. This clone was counted between two and nine times. V was pared by 2 bases and J by 8 bases, with 9 bases between. This CDR3 region has 13 residues. Germline CDR1 MGHRA, CDR2 YSYEKL. Generated by immunoSEQ multiplex PCR, the TCRdb table keeps only in-frame clones and is missing some. The repertoire has about 660,000 clones, around 87% of them found once; the top ten carry more than 0.009%. The sample was also linked to a second study, of human thymus T cells. From that paper: Usage of V and J genes appeared biased in thymic and blood repertoires.

Sequencing was carried out using thymocytes. This clonotype originated in a boy in the first two years of life with a congenital heart defect. The rearrangement links TRBV4-1 to TRBJ1-4, with a tentative D call TRBD1 (6 bases). CDR3 bases: TGCGCCAGCAGCCAAACAGGGCCCGAAAAACTGTTTTTT. Amino acid sequence: CASSQTGPEKLFF.